The 7 T cell receptor beta chains listed next were all sequenced from one sample in a study of cytomegalovirus exposure and HLA in healthy donors. In the PCR, 60 Vbeta and 13 Jbeta primers were used. Sequencing was performed with immunoSEQ multiplex PCR; in TCRdb, only in-frame clones are kept and a portion is missing. The sample contains more than 150,000 clones, approximately 84% of which appear only once. Sequencing input: PBMCs. The receptors come from a woman aged 25 to 45 in good health and CMV-seropositive.

The rearrangement links TRBV5-1 to TRBJ2-2; possible D gene TRBD2, 6 bases. Per the germline V gene, CDR1 is SGHRS and CDR2 is YFSETQ. The germline V and J ends were trimmed by 3 bases and 4 bases, with 16 bases remaining between them. This CDR3 is 16 amino acids long. CDR3 amino acids: CASSSYLRDSTGELFF. As DNA, the CDR3 is TGCGCCAGCAGCTCCTATTTGCGGGATTCCACCGGGGAGCTGTTTTTT.

This chain joins TRBV2 and TRBJ2-5; D possibly corresponds to TRBD2 (6 bases). CDR1 and CDR2 from the germline V gene are SNHLY and FYNNEI. This CDR3 has 14 amino acids. Trimming took 5 bases from V and 2 from J, leaving 12 bases between them. This CDR3 is CASSLRTTQETQYF. The CDR3 DNA reads TGTGCCAGCAGTCTACGGACTACACAAGAGACCCAGTACTTC.

The rearrangement links TRBV5-1 to TRBJ1-5, with unresolved D. The CDR3 has 15 residues. V lost 0 bases and J lost 0, with 7 bases in between. Germline V CDR1 and CDR2: SGHRS, YFSETQ. CDR3 nucleotides: TGCGCCAGCAGCTTGGTTGGCAATAGCAATCAGCCCCAGCATTTT. As protein: CASSLVGNSNQPQHF.

This clone appeared a single time. V is TRBV9 and J is TRBJ2-1, with 7 bases matching TRBD2. This CDR3 is built from 15 residues. From germline, CDR1 is SGDLS and CDR2 YYNGEE. J lost 6 bases, V lost 4 bases, and 10 bases had no gene match. CDR3 bases: TGTGCCAGCAGCCGATCGTTCGGGACTATCAATGAGCAGTTCTTC. Protein sequence: CASSRSFGTINEQFF.

The CDR3 bases are TGCGCCAGCAGCTGGACAGGAAACAACTATGGCTACACCTTC. Protein sequence: CASSWTGNNYGYTF. The chain has TRBV5-1 and TRBJ1-2; 7 bases line up with TRBD1. The V gene end was trimmed by 3 bases and the J gene end by 2 bases; junction bases not matched to a gene: 4. Germline values: CDR1 SGHRS, CDR2 YFSETQ. The CDR3 extends over 14 amino acids.

There are a few counts of this clone. This sequence joins TRBV6-5 and TRBJ1-1; the D is unclear. Germline CDR1 MNHEY, CDR2 SVGAGI. V was shortened by 5 bases and J by 7 bases, with 17 bases between the two germline ends. The length of the CDR3 is 14 residues. DNA for the CDR3: TGTGCCAGCAGTACCGCCGGGGTCTCGTATGAAGCTTTCTTT. Translation: CASSTAGVSYEAFF.

This chain links TRBV2 with TRBJ1-3; 8 positions agree with TRBD1. Losses at the gene ends were 4 bases for V and 3 bases for J; bases not matched to a gene: 5. The germline V gene encodes CDR1 SNHLY and CDR2 FYNNEI. The CDR3 runs to 15 residues. The CDR3 nucleotides read TGTGCCAGCAGTGTCGGCAGGGGGCTTGGAAACACCATATATTTT. Translated: CASSVGRGLGNTIYF.